The clone carrying this T cell receptor (beta chain) was picked up one time. V lost 0 bases, J lost 7 bases, and 9 bases lay in between. From germline, CDR1 is LNHDA and CDR2 SQIVND (reference sequence). This CDR3 spans 14 amino acids. This specimen comes from a study of OX40 agonist ivuxolimab in advanced cancers. The assay was immunoSEQ multiplex PCR, and TCRdb's table has in-frame clones only and misses some. This table has 70,000 or so clones, almost 90% appearing once. This clonotype was obtained from an adult with an advanced solid tumor such as melanoma, head and neck, liver or kidney cancer. Sequenced material: CD4+ or CD8+ T cells sorted from blood, taken in a trial of the OX40 agonist ivuxolimab. This sequence joins TRBV19 and TRBJ1-4, with D hard to call. CDR3 DNA: TGTGCCAGTAGTATAGACGGGTGGGGTGAAAAACTGTTTTTT. This codes for CASSIDGWGEKLFF.